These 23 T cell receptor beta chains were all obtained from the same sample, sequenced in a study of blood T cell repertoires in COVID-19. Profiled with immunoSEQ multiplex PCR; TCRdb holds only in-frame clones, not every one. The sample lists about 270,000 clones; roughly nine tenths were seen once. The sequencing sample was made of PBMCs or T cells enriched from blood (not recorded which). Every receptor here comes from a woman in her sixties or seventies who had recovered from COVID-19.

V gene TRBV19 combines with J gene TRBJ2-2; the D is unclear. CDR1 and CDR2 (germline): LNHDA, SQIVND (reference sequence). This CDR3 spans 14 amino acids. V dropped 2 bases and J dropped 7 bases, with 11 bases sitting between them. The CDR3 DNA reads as TGTGCCAGTAGTATATCGAGGCGAAGCGGGGAGCTGTTTTTT. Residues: CASSISRRSGELFF.

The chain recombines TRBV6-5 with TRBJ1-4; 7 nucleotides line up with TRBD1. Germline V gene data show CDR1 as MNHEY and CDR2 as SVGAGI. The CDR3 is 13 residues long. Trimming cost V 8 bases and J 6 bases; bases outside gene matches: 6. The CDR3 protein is CASRAGQDEKLFF. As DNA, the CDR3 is TGTGCCAGCCGGGCAGGACAGGATGAAAAACTGTTTTTT.

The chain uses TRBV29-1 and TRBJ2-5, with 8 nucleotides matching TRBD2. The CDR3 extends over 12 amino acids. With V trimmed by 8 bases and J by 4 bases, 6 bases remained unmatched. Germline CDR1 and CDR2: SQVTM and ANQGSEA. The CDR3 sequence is CSSARGGETQYF. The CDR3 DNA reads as TGCAGCTCAGCTCGGGGGGGAGAGACCCAGTACTTC.

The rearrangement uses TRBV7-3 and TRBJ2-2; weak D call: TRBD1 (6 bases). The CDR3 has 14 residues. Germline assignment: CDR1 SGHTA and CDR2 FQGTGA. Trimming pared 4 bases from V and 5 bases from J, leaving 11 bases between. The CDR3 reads CASSSGQFTGELFF. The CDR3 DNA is TGTGCCAGCAGCTCCGGACAGTTTACCGGGGAGCTGTTTTTT.

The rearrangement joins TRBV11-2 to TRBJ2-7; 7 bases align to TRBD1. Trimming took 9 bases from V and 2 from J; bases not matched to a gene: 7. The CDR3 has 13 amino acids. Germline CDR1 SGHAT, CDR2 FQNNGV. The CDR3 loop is CARNRGHTYEQYF. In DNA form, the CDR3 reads TGTGCCAGAAACAGGGGCCATACCTACGAGCAGTACTTC. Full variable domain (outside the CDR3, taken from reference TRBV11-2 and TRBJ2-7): EAGVAQSPRYKIIEKRQSVAFWCNPISGHATLYWYQQILGQGPKLLIQFQNNGVVDDSQLPKDRFSAERLKGVDSTLKIQPAKLEDSAVYLCARNRGHTYEQYFGPGTRLTVT.

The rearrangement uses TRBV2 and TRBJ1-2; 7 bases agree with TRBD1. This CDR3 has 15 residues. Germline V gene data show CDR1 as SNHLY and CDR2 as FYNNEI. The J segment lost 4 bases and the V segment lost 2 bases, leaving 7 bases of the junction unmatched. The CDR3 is CASSERETGRYGYTF. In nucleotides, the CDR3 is TGTGCCAGCAGTGAAAGGGAGACAGGGCGCTATGGCTACACCTTC. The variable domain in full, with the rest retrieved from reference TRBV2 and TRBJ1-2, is EPEVTQTPSHQVTQMGQEVILRCVPISNHLYFYWYRQILGQKVEFLVSFYNNEISEKSEIFDDQFSVERPDGSNFTLKIRSTKLEDSAMYFCASSERETGRYGYTFGSGTRLTVV.

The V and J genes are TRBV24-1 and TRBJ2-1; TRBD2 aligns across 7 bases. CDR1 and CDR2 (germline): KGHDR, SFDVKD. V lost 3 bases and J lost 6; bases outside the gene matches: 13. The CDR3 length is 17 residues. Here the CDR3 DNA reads TGTGCCACCAGTGATCAGAGAGGACACGGGGGGATCAATGAGCAGTTCTTC. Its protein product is CATSDQRGHGGINEQFF.

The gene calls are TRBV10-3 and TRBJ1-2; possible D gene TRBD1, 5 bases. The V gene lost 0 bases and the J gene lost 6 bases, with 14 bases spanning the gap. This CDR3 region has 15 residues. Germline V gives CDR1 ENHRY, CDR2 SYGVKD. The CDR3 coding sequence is TGTGCCATCAGTGAGTCGGAGGGGACTAGTGATGGCTACACCTTC. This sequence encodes CAISESEGTSDGYTF.

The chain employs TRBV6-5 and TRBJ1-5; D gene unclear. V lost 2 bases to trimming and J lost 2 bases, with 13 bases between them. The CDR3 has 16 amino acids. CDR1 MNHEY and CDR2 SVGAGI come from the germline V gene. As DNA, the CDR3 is TGTGCCAGCAGTTACGCCGGACCGAGGGGCAATCAGCCCCAGCATTTT. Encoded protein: CASSYAGPRGNQPQHF.

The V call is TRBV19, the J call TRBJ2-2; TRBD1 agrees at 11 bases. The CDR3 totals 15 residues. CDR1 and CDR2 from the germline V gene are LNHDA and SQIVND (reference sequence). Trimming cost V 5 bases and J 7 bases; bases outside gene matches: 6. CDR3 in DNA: TGTGCCAGTAGTTTGGACAGGGGGCCTGGCGGGGAGCTGTTTTTT. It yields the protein CASSLDRGPGGELFF. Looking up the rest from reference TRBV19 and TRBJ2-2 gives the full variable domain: DGGITQSPKYLFRKEGQNVTLSCEQNLNHDAMYWYRQDPGQGLRLIYYSQIVNDFQKGDIAEGYSVSREKKESFPLTVTSAQKNPTAFYLCASSLDRGPGGELFFGEGSRLTVL.

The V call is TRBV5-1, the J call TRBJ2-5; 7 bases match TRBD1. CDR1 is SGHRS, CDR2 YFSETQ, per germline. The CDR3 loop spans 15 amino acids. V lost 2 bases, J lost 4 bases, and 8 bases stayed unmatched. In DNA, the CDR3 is TGCGCCAGCAGCTTACAGGGACAGAGGGGAGAGACCCAGTACTTC. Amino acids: CASSLQGQRGETQYF.

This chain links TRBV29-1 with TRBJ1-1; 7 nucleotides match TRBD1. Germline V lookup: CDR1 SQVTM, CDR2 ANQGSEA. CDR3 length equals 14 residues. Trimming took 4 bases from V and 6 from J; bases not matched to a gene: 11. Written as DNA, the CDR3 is TGCAGCGTTGTAGAGGGGGCCGGGATCGCTGAAGCTTTCTTT. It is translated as CSVVEGAGIAEAFF. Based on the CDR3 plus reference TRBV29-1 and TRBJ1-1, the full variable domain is SAVISQKPSRDICQRGTSLTIQCQVDSQVTMMFWYRQQPGQSLTLIATANQGSEATYESGFVIDKFPISRPNLTFSTLTVSNMSPEDSSIYLCSVVEGAGIAEAFFGQGTRLTVV.

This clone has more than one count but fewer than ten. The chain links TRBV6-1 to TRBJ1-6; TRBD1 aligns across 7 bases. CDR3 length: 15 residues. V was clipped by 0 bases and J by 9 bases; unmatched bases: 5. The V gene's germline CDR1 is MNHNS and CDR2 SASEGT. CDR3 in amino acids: CASSEAEGAGSPLHF. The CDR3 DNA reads TGTGCCAGCAGTGAAGCAGAGGGGGCTGGTTCACCCCTCCACTTT.

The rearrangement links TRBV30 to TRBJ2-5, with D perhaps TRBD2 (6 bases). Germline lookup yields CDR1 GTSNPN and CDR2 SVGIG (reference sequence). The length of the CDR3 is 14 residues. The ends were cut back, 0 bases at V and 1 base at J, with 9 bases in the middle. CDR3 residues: CAWSVGLSQETQYF. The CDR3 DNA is TGTGCCTGGAGTGTAGGACTAAGCCAAGAGACCCAGTACTTC. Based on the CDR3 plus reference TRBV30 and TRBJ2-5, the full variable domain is SQTIHQWPATLVQPVGSPLSLECTVEGTSNPNLYWYRQAAGRGLQLLFYSVGIGQISSEVPQNLSASRPQDRQFILSSKKLLLSDSGFYLCAWSVGLSQETQYFGPGTRLLVL.

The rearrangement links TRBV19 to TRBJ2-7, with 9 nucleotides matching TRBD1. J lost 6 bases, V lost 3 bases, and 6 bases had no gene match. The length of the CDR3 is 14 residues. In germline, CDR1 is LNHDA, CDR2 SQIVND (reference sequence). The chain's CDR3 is CASSIGTGMGEQYF. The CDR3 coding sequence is TGTGCCAGTAGTATTGGGACAGGGATGGGCGAGCAGTACTTC.

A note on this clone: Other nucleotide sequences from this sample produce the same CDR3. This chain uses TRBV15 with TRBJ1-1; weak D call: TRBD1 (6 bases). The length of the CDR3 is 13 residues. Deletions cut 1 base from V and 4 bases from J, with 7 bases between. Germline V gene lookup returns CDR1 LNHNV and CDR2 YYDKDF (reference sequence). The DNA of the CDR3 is TGTGCCACCAGCAGAGTAGGGGGCACTGAAGCTTTCTTT. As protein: CATSRVGGTEAFF.

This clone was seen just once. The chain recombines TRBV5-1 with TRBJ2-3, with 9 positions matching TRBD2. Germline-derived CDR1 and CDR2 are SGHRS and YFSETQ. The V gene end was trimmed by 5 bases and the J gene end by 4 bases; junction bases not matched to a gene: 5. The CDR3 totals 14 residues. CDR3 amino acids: CASSPLAGADTQYF. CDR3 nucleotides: TGCGCCAGCAGTCCATTAGCGGGAGCAGATACGCAGTATTTT.

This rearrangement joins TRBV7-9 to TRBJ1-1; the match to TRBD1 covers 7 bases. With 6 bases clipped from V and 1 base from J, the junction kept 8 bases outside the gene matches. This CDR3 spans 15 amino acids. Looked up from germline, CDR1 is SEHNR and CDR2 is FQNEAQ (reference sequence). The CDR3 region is CASSPPTGPNTEAFF. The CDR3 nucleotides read TGTGCCAGCAGTCCTCCGACAGGGCCGAACACTGAAGCTTTCTTT.

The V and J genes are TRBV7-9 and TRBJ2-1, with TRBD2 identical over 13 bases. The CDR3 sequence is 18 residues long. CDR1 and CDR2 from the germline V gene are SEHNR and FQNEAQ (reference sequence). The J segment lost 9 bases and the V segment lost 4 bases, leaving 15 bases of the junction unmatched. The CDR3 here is CASSSTSGTSGNEGEQFF. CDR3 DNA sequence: TGTGCCAGCAGCTCGACCTCCGGGACTAGCGGGAATGAGGGTGAGCAGTTCTTC.

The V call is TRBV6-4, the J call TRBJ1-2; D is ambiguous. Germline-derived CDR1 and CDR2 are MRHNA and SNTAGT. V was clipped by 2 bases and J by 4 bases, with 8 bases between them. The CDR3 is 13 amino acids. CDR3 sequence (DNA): TGTGCCAGCAGTGACCTCCCGGGCTATGGCTACACCTTC. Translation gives CASSDLPGYGYTF.

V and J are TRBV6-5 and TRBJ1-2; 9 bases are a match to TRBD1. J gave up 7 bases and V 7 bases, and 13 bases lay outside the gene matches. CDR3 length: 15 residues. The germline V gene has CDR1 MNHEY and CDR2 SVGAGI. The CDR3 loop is CASTLNRDRVGGYTF. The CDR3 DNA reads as TGTGCCAGCACCCTGAATCGGGACAGGGTGGGTGGCTACACCTTC.

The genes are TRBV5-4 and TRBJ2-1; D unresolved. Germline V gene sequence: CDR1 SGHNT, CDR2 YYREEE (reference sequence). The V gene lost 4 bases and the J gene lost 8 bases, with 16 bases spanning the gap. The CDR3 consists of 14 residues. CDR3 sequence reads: CASSHGGLEDEQFF. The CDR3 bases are TGTGCCAGCAGCCACGGCGGATTAGAGGATGAGCAGTTCTTC.

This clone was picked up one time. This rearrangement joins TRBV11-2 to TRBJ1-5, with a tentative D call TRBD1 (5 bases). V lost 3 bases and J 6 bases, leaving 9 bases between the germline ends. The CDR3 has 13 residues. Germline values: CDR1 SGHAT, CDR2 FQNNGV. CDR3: CASSFQGSQPQHF. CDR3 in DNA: TGTGCCAGCAGCTTTCAGGGAAGTCAGCCCCAGCATTTT.